A single sample gave rise to the 3 T cell receptor beta chains below, sequenced in a study of identifying expanded T cells in peripheral blood. Repertoires were generated with immunoSEQ multiplex PCR, while TCRdb's copy carries only in-frame clones and drops some. The sample holds more than 75,000 clones; approximately 83% are singletons and the top ten take roughly 5.3%. The sequenced sample consisted of blood. The origin of the receptors is a person aged 18 to 70 in good health.

V gene TRBV7-9 combines with J gene TRBJ1-6; 11 bases fit TRBD1. The CDR3 is 16 residues long. J lost 7 bases, V lost 3 bases, and 5 bases had no gene match. Germline CDR1 and CDR2: SEHNR and FQNEAQ (reference sequence). Here the CDR3 reads CASSLDRGLGNSPLHF. CDR3 DNA: TGTGCCAGCAGCTTGGACAGGGGGCTAGGAAATTCACCCCTCCACTTT.

This rearrangement joins TRBV7-2 to TRBJ2-3; D gene uncertain. Germline CDR1 SGHTA, CDR2 FQGNSA. V lost 3 bases to trimming and J lost 3 bases, with 13 bases between them. The CDR3 covers 15 residues. The DNA of the CDR3 is TGTGCCAGCAGCTTGTCTCTCGTTGGAACAGATACGCAGTATTTT. The encoded protein is CASSLSLVGTDTQYF.

This clone was seen a single time. J is TRBJ2-7 and V is TRBV5-1, with TRBD2 matching 8 bases. Germline V gene lookup returns CDR1 SGHRS and CDR2 YFSETQ. The CDR3 is 15 residues long. The junction had 3 bases not matched to a gene; V was cut back by 0 bases and J by 1 base. The CDR3 DNA reads TGCGCCAGCAGCTTGGGACTAGCGTCTTCCTACGAGCAGTACTTC. This translates into CASSLGLASSYEQYF.